The text below deals with one T cell receptor beta chain. Antigen: not known. The data are from a study of T cell responses to AZD1222 COVID-19 vaccine. Study context: Investigators merged groups given second doses at roughly 4 or roughly 12 weeks. Study-wide results and caveats: Clonal diversity was possibly underestimated, and white British individuals and females predominated among donors. Spike-specific TCR breadth and depth grew following two AZD1222 doses.

Clones were read by immunoSEQ multiplex PCR, and TCRdb kept only the in-frame ones, dropping some. The table shows 90,000 to 150,000 clones, with over 75% occurring only once. The sequence was obtained from an adult in good health. The material was peripheral blood, obtained on day 0 of AZD1222 vaccination.

CDR3: CASRGGSDAGELFF. CDR3 bases: TGTGCCAGCAGGGGTGGATCCGACGCCGGGGAGCTGTTTTTT. J is TRBJ2-2 and V is TRBV2; D is undetermined. Germline lookup yields CDR1 SNHLY and CDR2 FYNNEI. Deletions cut 6 bases from V and 6 bases from J, with 14 bases between. This CDR3 is 14 amino acids long.